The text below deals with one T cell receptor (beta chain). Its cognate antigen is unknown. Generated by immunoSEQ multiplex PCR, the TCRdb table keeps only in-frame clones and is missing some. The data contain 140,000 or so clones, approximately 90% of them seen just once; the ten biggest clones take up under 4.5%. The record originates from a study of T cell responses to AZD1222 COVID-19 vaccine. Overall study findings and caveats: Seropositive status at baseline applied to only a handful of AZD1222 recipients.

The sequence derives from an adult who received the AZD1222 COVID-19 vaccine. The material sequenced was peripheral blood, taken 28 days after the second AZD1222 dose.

CDR3 in DNA: TGTGCCAATACCGAACGAGGAGGAAACACCATATATTTT. It encodes CANTERGGNTIYF. The chain combines TRBV19 with TRBJ1-3; D gene ambiguous. The CDR3 loop spans 13 amino acids. Germline lookup yields CDR1 LNHDA and CDR2 SQIVND (reference sequence). The ends were cut back, 10 bases at V and 4 bases at J, with 14 bases in the middle.